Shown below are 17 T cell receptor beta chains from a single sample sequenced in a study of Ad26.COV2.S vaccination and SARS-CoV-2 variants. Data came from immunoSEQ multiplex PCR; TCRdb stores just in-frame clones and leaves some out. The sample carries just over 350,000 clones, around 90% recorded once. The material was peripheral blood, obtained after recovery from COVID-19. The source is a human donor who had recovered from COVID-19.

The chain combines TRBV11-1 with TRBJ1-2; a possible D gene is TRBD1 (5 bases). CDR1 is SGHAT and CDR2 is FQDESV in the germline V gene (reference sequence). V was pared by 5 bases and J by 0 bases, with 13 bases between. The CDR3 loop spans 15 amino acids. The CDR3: CASSLGTATNYGYTF. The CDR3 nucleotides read TGTGCCAGCAGCCTAGGGACCGCTACTAACTATGGCTACACCTTC.

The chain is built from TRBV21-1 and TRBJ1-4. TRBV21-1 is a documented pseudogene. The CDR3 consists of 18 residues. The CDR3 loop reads CASLVRAARATTNEKLFF. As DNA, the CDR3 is TGTGCCAGCTTAGTACGGGCGGCTAGAGCGACAACTAATGAAAAACTGTTTTTT.

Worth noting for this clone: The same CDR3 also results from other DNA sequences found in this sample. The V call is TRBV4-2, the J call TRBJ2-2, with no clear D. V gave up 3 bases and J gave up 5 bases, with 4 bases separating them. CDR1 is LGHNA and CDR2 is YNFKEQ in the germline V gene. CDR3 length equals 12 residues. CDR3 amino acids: CASSQPTGELFF. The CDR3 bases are TGTGCCAGCAGCCAGCCAACCGGGGAGCTGTTTTTT.

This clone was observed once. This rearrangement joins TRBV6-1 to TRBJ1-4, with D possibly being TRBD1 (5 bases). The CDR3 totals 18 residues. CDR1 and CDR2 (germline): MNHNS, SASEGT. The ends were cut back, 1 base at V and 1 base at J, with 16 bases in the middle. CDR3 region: CASSEDPGGVKTNEKLFF. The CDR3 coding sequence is TGTGCCAGCAGTGAAGATCCGGGGGGGGTGAAAACTAATGAAAAACTGTTTTTT.

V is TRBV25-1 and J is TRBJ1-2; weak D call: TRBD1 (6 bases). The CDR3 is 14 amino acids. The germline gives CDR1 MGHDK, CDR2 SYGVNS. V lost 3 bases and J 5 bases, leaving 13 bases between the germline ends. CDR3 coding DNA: TGTGCCAGCAGTGAGGAGACAGGTCTATATGGCTACACCTTC. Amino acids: CASSEETGLYGYTF.

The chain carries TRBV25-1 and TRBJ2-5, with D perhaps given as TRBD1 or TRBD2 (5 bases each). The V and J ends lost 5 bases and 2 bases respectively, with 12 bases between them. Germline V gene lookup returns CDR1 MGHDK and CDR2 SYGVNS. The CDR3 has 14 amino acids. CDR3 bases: TGTGCCAGCAGTCAGGGACGGCCTCAAGAGACCCAGTACTTC. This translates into CASSQGRPQETQYF.

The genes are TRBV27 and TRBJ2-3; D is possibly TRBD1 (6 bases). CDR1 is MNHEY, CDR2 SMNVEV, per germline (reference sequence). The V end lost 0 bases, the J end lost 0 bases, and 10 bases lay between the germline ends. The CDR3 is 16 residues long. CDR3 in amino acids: CASSLSADRSTDTQYF. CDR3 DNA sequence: TGTGCCAGCAGTTTATCAGCGGACAGAAGCACAGATACGCAGTATTTT.

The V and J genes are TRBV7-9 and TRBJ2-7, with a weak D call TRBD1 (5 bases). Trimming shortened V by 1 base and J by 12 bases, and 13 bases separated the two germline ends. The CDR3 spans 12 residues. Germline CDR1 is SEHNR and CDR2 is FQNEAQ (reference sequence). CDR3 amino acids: CASSLGPGWLYF. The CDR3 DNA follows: TGTGCCAGCAGCTTAGGTCCAGGGTGGCTGTACTTC.

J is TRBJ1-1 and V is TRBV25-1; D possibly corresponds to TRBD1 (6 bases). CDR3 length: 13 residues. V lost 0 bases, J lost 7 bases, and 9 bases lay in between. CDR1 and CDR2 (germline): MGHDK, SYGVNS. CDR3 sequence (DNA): TGTGCCAGCAGTGAATATGAGGGGGATGAAGCTTTCTTT. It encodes CASSEYEGDEAFF. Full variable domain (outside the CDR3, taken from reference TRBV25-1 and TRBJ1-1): EADIYQTPRYLVIGTGKKITLECSQTMGHDKMYWYQQDPGMELHLIHYSYGVNSTEKGDLSSESTVSRIRTEHFPLTLESARPSHTSQYLCASSEYEGDEAFFGQGTRLTVV.

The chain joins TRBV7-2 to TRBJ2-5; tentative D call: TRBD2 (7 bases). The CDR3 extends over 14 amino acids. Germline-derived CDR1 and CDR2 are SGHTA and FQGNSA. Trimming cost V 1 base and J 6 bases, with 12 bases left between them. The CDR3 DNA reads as TGTGCCAGCAGCTTAGGTCAGGGGACTAAGACCCAGTACTTC. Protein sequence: CASSLGQGTKTQYF.

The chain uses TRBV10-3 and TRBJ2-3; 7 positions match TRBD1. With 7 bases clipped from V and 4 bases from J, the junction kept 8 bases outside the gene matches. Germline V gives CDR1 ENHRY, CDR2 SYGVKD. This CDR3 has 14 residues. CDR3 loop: CAITDRAGADTQYF. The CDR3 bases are TGTGCCATCACCGACAGGGCTGGAGCAGATACGCAGTATTTT.

CDR3 sequence: CATSREQRGGQPQHF. The CDR3 DNA reads TGTGCCACCAGCAGAGAACAAAGGGGGGGACAGCCCCAGCATTTT. The chain links TRBV15 to TRBJ1-5, with a possible D match to TRBD1 (6 bases). Looked up from germline, CDR1 is LNHNV and CDR2 is YYDKDF (reference sequence). The CDR3 is made up of 15 amino acids. Trimming removed 0 bases from V and 7 bases from J, with 13 bases in between.

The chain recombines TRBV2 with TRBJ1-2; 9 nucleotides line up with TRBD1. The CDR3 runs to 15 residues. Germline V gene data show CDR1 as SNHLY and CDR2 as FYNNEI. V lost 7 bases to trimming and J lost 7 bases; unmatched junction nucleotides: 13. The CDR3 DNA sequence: TGTGCCAGCACCACCAAAGGGACAGGGAGGGTTGGCTACACCTTC. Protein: CASTTKGTGRVGYTF.

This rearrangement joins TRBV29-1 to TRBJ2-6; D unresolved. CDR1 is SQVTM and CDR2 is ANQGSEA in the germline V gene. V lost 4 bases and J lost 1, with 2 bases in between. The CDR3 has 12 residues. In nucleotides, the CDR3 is TGCAGCGTTGTTTCTGGGGCCAACGTCCTGACTTTC. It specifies CSVVSGANVLTF.

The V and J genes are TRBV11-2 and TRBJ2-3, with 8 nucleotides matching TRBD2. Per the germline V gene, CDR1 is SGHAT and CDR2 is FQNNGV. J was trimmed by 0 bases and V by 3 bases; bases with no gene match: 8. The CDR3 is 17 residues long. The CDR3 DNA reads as TGTGCCAGCAGCTTGGGGGTAGCGGGAACCAGCACAGATACGCAGTATTTT. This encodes CASSLGVAGTSTDTQYF.

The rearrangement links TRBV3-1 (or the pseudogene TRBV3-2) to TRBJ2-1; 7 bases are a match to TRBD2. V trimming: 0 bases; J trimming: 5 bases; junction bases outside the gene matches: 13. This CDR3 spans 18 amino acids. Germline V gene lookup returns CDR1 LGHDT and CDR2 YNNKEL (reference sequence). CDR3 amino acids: CASSQDRAGLAVDNEQFF. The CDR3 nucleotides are TGTGCCAGCAGCCAAGATAGGGCAGGGCTAGCGGTTGACAATGAGCAGTTCTTC.

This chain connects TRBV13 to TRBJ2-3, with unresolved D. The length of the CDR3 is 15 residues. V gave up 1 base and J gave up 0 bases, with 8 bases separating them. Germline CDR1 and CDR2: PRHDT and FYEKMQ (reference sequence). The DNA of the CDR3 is TGTGCCAGCAGCTTAGTGGAATCTAGCACAGATACGCAGTATTTT. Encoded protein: CASSLVESSTDTQYF.